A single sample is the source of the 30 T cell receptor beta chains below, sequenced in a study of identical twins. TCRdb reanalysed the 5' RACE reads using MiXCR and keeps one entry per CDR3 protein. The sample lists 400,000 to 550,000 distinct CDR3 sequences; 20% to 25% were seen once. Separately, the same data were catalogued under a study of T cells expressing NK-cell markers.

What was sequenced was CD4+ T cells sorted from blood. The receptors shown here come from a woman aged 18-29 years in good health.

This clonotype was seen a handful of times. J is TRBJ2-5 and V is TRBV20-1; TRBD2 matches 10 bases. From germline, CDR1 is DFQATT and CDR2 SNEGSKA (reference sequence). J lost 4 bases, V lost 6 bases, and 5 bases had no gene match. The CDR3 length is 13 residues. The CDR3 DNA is TGCAGTGCCCTAGCGGGAGTGGGAGAGACCCAGTACTTC. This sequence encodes CSALAGVGETQYF.

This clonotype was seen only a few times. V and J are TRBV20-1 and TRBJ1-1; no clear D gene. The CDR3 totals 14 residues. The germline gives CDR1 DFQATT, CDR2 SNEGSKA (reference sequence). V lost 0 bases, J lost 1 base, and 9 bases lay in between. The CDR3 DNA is TGCAGTGCTAGAGATATCGGGCGGAACACTGAAGCTTTCTTT. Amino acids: CSARDIGRNTEAFF.

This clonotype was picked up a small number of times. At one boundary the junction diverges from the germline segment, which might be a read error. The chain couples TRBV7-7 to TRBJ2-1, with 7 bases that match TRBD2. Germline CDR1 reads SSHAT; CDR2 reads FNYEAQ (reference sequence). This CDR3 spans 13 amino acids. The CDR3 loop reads CASSIQGGNEQFF. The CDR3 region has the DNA TGTGCTAGCAGCATCCAGGGAGGGAATGAGCAGTTCTTC. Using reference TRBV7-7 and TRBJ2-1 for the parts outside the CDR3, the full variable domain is GAGVSQSPRYKVTKRGQDVTLRCDPISSHATLYWYQQALGQGPEFLTYFNYEAQPDKSGLPSDRFSAERPEGSISTLTIQRTEQRDSAMYRCASSIQGGNEQFFGPGTRLTVL.

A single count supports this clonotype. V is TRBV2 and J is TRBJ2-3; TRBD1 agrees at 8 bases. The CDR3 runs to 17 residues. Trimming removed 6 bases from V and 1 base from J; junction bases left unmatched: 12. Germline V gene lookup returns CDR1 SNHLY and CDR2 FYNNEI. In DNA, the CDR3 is TGTGCCAGCAGCCGACAGGGGCTAGCGAGTGGCACAGATACGCAGTATTTT. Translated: CASSRQGLASGTDTQYF.

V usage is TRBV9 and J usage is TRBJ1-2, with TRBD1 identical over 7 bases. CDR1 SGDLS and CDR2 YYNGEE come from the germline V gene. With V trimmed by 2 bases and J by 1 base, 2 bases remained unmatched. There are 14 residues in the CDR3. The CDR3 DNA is TGTGCCAGCAGCGTCGACAGGGATAACTATGGCTACACCTTC. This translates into CASSVDRDNYGYTF.

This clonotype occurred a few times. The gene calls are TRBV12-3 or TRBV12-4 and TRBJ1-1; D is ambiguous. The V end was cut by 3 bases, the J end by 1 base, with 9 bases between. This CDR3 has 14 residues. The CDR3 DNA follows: TGTGCCAGCAGTTTCCCCAGCAAGAACACTGAAGCTTTCTTT. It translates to CASSFPSKNTEAFF.

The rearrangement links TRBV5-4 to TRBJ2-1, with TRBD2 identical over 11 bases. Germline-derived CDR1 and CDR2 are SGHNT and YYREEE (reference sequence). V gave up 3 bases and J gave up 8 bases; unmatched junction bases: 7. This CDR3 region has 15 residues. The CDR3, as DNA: TGTGCCAGCAGCTCGAGACTAGCGGGAACGGATGAGCAGTTCTTC. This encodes CASSSRLAGTDEQFF. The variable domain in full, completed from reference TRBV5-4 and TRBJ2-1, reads ETGVTQSPTHLIKTRGQQVTLRCSSQSGHNTVSWYQQALGQGPQFIFQYYREEENGRGNFPPRFSGLQFPNYSSELNVNALELDDSALYLCASSSRLAGTDEQFFGPGTRLTVL.

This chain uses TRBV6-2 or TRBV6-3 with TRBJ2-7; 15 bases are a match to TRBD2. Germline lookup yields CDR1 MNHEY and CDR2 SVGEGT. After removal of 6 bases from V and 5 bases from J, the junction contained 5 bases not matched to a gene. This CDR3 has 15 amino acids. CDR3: CASSGLAGGPHEQYF. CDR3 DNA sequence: TGTGCCAGCAGCGGACTAGCGGGGGGGCCGCACGAGCAGTACTTC.

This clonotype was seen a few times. CDR3 coding DNA: TGTGCCAGCACCTCAAGGGAGGGACTCTGGACAGATACGCAGTATTTT. Its translation: CASTSREGLWTDTQYF. The gene calls are TRBV7-8 and TRBJ2-3; 7 nucleotides match TRBD2. Germline CDR1 is SGHVS and CDR2 is FQNEAQ. The CDR3 covers 16 residues. V gave up 7 bases and J gave up 3 bases; unmatched junction bases: 13. The whole variable domain, filled in from reference TRBV7-8 and TRBJ2-3, reads GAGVSQSPRYKVAKRGQDVALRCDPISGHVSLFWYQQALGQGPEFLTYFQNEAQLDKSGLPSDRFFAERPEGSVSTLKIQRTQQEDSAVYLCASTSREGLWTDTQYFGPGTRLTVL.

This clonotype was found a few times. The CDR3 region is CSFQTANYGYTF. The CDR3 nucleotides are TGCAGCTTCCAGACAGCTAACTATGGCTACACCTTC. The chain recombines TRBV29-1 with TRBJ1-2, with D perhaps TRBD1 (5 bases). Trimming left V 8 bases short and J 0 bases short, with 10 bases between. This CDR3 spans 12 amino acids. Germline-derived CDR1 and CDR2 are SQVTM and ANQGSEA.

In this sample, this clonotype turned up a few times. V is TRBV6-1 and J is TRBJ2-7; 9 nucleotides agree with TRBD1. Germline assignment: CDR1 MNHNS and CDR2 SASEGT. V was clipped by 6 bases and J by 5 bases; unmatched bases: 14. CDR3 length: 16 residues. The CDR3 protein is CASSLDSTGTGNEQYF. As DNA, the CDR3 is TGTGCCAGCAGCCTCGACTCCACCGGGACAGGGAACGAGCAGTACTTC.

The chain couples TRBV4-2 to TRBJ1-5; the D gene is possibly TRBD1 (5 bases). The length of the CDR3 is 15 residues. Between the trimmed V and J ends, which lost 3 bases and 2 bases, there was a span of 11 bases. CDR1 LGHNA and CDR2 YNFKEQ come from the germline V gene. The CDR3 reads CASSQGLTGNQPQHF. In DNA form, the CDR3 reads TGTGCCAGCAGCCAGGGATTGACAGGCAATCAGCCCCAGCATTTT.

This chain's CDR3 is CASRDPGRNPYEQYF. CDR3 bases: TGTGCCAGCAGGGACCCGGGGCGTAATCCGTACGAGCAGTACTTC. The chain has TRBV6-2 or TRBV6-3 and TRBJ2-7; either TRBD1 or TRBD2 may supply D (5 bases each). The V gene's germline CDR1 is MNHEY and CDR2 SVGEGT. The CDR3 is made up of 15 amino acids. Trimming pared 6 bases from V and 4 bases from J, leaving 19 bases between.

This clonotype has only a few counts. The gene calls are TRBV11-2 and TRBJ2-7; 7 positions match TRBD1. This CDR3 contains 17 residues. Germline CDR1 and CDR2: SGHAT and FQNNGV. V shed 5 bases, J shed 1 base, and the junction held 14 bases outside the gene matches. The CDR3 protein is CASSPIVGTAFSYEQYF. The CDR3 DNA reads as TGTGCCAGCAGCCCCATCGTCGGGACAGCTTTTTCCTACGAGCAGTACTTC.

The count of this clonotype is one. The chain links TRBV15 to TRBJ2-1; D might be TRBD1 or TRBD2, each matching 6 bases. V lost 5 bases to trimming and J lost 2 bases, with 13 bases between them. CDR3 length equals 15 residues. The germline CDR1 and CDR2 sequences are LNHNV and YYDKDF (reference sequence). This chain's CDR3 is CATSRRGATYNEQFF. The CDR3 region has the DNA TGTGCCACCAGCCGAAGGGGGGCTACCTACAATGAGCAGTTCTTC.

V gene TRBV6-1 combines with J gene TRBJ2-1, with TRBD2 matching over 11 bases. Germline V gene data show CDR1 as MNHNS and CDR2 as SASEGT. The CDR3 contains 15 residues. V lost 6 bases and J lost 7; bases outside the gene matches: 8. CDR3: CASRLTSGGFNEQFF. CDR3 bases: TGTGCCAGCAGGCTCACTAGCGGGGGCTTTAATGAGCAGTTCTTC.

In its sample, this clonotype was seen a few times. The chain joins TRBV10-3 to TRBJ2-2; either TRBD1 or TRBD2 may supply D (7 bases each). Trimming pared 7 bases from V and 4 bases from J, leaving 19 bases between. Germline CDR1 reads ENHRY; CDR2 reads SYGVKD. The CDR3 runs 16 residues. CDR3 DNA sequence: TGTGCCATCACCCCGGCGGGCAGGGGGGGCACCGGGGAGCTGTTTTTT. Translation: CAITPAGRGGTGELFF.

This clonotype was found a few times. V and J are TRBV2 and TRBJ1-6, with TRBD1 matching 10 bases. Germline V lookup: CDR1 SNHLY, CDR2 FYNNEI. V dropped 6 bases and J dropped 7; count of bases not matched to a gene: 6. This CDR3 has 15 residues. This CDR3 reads CASRPGTGENSPLHF. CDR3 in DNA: TGTGCCAGCAGGCCCGGGACAGGGGAGAATTCACCCCTCCACTTT. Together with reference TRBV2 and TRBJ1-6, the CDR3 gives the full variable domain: EPEVTQTPSHQVTQMGQEVILRCVPISNHLYFYWYRQILGQKVEFLVSFYNNEISEKSEIFDDQFSVERPDGSNFTLKIRSTKLEDSAMYFCASRPGTGENSPLHFGNGTRLTVT.

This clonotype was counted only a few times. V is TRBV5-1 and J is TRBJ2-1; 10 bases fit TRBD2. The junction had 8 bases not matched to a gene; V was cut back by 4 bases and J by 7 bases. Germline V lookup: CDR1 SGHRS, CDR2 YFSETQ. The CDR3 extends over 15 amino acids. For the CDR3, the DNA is TGCGCCAGCAGCGTCCTAGCGGGAGCCGGTAATGAGCAGTTCTTC. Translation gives CASSVLAGAGNEQFF.

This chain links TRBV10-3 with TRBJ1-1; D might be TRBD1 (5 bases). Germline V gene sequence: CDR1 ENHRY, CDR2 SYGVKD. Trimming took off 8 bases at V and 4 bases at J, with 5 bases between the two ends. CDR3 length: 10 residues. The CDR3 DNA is TGTGCCATCGGGGGCACTGAAGCTTTCTTT. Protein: CAIGGTEAFF.

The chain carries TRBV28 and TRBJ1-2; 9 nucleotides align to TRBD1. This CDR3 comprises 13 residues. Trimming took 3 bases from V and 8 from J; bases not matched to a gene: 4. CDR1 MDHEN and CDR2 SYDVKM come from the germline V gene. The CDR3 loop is CASSFRTGEGYTF. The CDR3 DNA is TGTGCCAGCAGTTTCCGGACAGGGGAGGGCTACACCTTC.

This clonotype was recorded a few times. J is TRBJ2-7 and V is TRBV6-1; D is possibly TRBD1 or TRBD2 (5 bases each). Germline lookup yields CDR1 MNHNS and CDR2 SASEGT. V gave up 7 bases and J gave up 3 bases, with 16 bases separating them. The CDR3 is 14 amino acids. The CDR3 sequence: CASTVPGRIYEQYF. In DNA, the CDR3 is TGTGCCAGCACCGTACCGGGACGGATCTACGAGCAGTACTTC.

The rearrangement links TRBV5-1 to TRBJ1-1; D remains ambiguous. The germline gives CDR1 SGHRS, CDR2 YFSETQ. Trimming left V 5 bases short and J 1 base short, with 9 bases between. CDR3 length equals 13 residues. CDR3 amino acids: CASRFPSNTEAFF. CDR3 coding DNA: TGCGCCAGCAGATTCCCCTCGAACACTGAAGCTTTCTTT.

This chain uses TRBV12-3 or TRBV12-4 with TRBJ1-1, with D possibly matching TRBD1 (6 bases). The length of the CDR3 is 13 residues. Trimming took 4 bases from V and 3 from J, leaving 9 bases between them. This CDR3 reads CASSWSGDTEAFF. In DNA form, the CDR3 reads TGTGCCAGCAGTTGGTCAGGGGACACTGAAGCTTTCTTT.

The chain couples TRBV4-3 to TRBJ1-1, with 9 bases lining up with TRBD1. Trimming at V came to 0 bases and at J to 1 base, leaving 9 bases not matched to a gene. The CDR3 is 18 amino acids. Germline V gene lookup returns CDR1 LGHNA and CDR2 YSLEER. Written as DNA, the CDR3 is TGCGCCAGCAGCCAAGATCAAGCCGGGACAGGGAAGAACACTGAAGCTTTCTTT. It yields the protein CASSQDQAGTGKNTEAFF.

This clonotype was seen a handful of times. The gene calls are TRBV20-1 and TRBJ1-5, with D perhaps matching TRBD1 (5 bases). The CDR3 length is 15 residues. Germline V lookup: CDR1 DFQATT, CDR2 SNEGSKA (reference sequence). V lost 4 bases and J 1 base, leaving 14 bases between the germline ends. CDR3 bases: TGCAGTGCTATTCCCTTCGGGGGGAGCAATCAGCCCCAGCATTTT. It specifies CSAIPFGGSNQPQHF.

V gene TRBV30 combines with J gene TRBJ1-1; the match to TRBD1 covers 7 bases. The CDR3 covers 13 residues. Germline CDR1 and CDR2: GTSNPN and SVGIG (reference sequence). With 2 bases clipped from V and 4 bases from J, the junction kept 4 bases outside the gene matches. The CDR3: CAWSRAGGTEAFF. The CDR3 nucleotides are TGTGCCTGGAGTCGGGCAGGGGGCACTGAAGCTTTCTTT.

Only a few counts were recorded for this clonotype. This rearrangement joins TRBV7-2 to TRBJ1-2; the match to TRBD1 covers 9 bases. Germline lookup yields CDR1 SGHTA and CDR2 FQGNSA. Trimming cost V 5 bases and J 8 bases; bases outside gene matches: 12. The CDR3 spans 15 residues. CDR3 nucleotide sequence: TGTGCCAGCAGCCCCACGGCGCCGGGACAGGGAGGCTACACCTTC. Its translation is CASSPTAPGQGGYTF.

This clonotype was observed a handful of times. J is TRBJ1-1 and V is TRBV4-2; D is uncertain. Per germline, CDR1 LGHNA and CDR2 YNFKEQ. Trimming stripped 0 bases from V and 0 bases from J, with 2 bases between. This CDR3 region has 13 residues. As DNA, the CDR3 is TGTGCCAGCAGCCAAGAGGTGAACACTGAAGCTTTCTTT. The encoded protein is CASSQEVNTEAFF.

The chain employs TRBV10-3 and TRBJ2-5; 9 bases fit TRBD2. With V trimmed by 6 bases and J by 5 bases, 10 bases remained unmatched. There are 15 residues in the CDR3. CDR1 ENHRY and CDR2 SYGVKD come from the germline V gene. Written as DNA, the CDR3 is TGTGCCATCAGACCTGGACAAAGCGGGAGGGAGACCCAGTACTTC. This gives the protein CAIRPGQSGRETQYF.